These 20 T cell receptor beta chains were sequenced from one sample in a study of spatial heterogeneity in lung cancer. Time point given: sample taken at primary tumor resection. Unsorted tumor, nontumor lung tissue or cryopreserved PBMC supplied the whole RNA. TCRdb processed the 5' RACE reads anew with MiXCR; each CDR3 protein has one entry. The profile covers some 14,000 distinct CDR3 sequences, with roughly 5.2% appearing a single time and 35% to 40% taken by the ten largest. The source was lung tumor tissue, collected at surgery. The receptor source for this set is a human donor with early-stage non-small cell lung cancer.

Only a few counts were recorded for this clonotype. A library prepared for alpha chains yielded this beta chain as an off-target read; its size is of little meaning. The CDR3 DNA follows: TGTGCCAGCAGTTCGTGGACCGGCGATATCGGTGAAAAACTGTTTTTT. Encoded protein: CASSSWTGDIGEKLFF. The rearrangement uses TRBV7-8 and TRBJ1-4; D not certain. Germline CDR1 is SGHVS and CDR2 is FQNEAQ. The CDR3 runs 16 residues. Trimming took 6 bases from V and 7 from J, leaving 21 bases between them.

This clonotype was seen more than once but under ten times. Since the library was made to target alpha chains, this beta chain is a stray read and its abundance is not meaningful. DNA for the CDR3: TGCGCCAGCAGCTTGGAAGCTAATCAGCCCCAGCATTTT. Translating gives CASSLEANQPQHF. The chain uses TRBV5-1 and TRBJ1-5; D gene unclear. The CDR3 is 13 amino acids. V was cut by 0 bases and J by 4 bases, with 5 bases left in between. Per the germline V gene, CDR1 is SGHRS and CDR2 is YFSETQ.

The table lists this clonotype with many counts. A library made for alpha chains picked up this beta chain off target, so its size means little. The gene calls are TRBV18 and TRBJ1-5; no clear D. Germline CDR1 and CDR2: KGHSH and LQKENI. The CDR3 contains 15 residues. Trimming shortened V by 2 bases and J by 0 bases, and 8 bases separated the two germline ends. CDR3 bases: TGTGCCAGCTCACCAGTAGGGTCTAGCAATCAGCCCCAGCATTTT. This translates into CASSPVGSSNQPQHF.

This clonotype showed up many times. As an off-target read in a library built for alpha chains, this beta chain has a frequency of little significance. The chain links TRBV12-3 or TRBV12-4 to TRBJ1-1, with D unresolved. This CDR3 has 12 amino acids. V dropped 8 bases and J dropped 2 bases, with 9 bases sitting between them. The CDR3 loop is CASGLENTEAFF. The DNA for the CDR3 is TGTGCCAGCGGACTGGAAAACACTGAAGCTTTCTTT.

Many counts were recorded for this clonotype. In a library made to pick up alpha chains, this beta chain is a stray read with a size that means little. The V and J genes are TRBV10-3 and TRBJ2-7; 7 bases match TRBD2. This CDR3 contains 14 residues. After removal of 7 bases from V and 6 bases from J, the junction contained 12 bases not matched to a gene. Germline assignment: CDR1 ENHRY and CDR2 SYGVKD. CDR3: CAIKFAGVRAEQYF. DNA for the CDR3: TGTGCCATCAAATTTGCGGGGGTGCGCGCCGAGCAGTACTTC.

As concerns this clonotype: The size of this beta chain means little, since it is a stray read in a library made for alpha chains. This rearrangement joins TRBV20-1 to TRBJ1-1; 9 bases align to TRBD1. CDR1 and CDR2 from the germline V gene are DFQATT and SNEGSKA (reference sequence). J lost 5 bases, V lost 1 base, and 8 bases had no gene match. CDR3 size: 15 residues. The CDR3 DNA reads TGCAGTGCTAGAGGGACAGGGGCTGCGAGAACTGAAGCTTTCTTT. Residues: CSARGTGAARTEAFF.

This clonotype came up many times. Within a library made for alpha chains, this beta chain is off target, and its count is uninformative. This chain uses TRBV11-3 with TRBJ1-4; D gene uncertain. This CDR3 spans 15 amino acids. Germline V gene lookup returns CDR1 SGHNT and CDR2 YENEEA. Trimming pared 4 bases from V and 8 bases from J, leaving 17 bases between. CDR3 DNA sequence: TGTGCCAGCAGCTCCCGGACGGTGGACTCCGAAAAACTGTTTTTT. Amino acid sequence: CASSSRTVDSEKLFF.

This clonotype has ten or more counts. Since the library was made to target alpha chains, this beta chain is a stray read and its abundance is not meaningful. J is TRBJ1-1 and V is TRBV27, with D hard to call. In germline, CDR1 is MNHEY, CDR2 SMNVEV (reference sequence). Trimming pared 5 bases from V and 5 bases from J, leaving 12 bases between. CDR3 length: 13 residues. The CDR3: CASSPVSRTEAFF. In DNA, the CDR3 is TGTGCCAGCAGTCCAGTGTCTCGTACTGAAGCTTTCTTT.

This clonotype was counted at least ten times. A library prepared for alpha chains yielded this beta chain as an off-target read; its size is of little meaning. The CDR3 nucleotides are TGTGCCAGCAGCTTAGGGGTGCGGGCGGATTATAGCAATCAGCCCCAGCATTTT. Its translation: CASSLGVRADYSNQPQHF. This rearrangement joins TRBV7-2 to TRBJ1-5; D is unresolved. Germline lookup yields CDR1 SGHTA and CDR2 FQGNSA. Trimming removed 1 base at V and 0 bases at J, with 16 bases between. CDR3 length equals 18 residues.

This clonotype was picked up a small number of times. This beta chain turned up in a library designed for alpha chains; as an off-target read, its abundance says little. The rearrangement uses TRBV18 and TRBJ2-7, with 9 nucleotides matching TRBD2. V lost 1 base, J lost 5 bases, and 6 bases stayed unmatched. Per germline, CDR1 KGHSH and CDR2 LQKENI. CDR3 length: 15 residues. This chain's CDR3 is CASSPRGGGADEQYF. CDR3 DNA sequence: TGTGCCAGCTCACCACGAGGCGGGGGGGCCGACGAGCAGTACTTC. The variable domain in full, with the rest retrieved from reference TRBV18 and TRBJ2-7, is NAGVMQNPRHLVRRRGQEARLRCSPMKGHSHVYWYRQLPEEGLKFMVYLQKENIIDESGMPKERFSAEFPKEGPSILRIQQVVRGDSAAYFCASSPRGGGADEQYFGPGTRLTVT.

This clonotype came up many times. This beta chain is off target for a library built for alpha chains, so its abundance means little. The J gene is TRBJ2-1, the V gene TRBV7-2; 7 bases are a match to TRBD2. Looked up from germline, CDR1 is SGHTA and CDR2 is FQGNSA. The CDR3 runs to 16 residues. V lost 5 bases and J lost 3; bases outside the gene matches: 10. For the CDR3, the DNA is TGTGCCAGCAGCCGCGTCCCTAGCGGCTACTACAATGAGCAGTTCTTC. It encodes CASSRVPSGYYNEQFF.

This clonotype was counted ten times or more. Found in a library prepared for alpha chains, this beta chain is an off-target read, and its abundance has little meaning. The chain uses TRBV28 and TRBJ1-1, with unresolved D. Germline-derived CDR1 and CDR2 are MDHEN and SYDVKM. Trimming shortened V by 5 bases and J by 2 bases, and 6 bases separated the two germline ends. CDR3 length: 12 residues. CDR3 residues: CASSPGNTEAFF. CDR3 coding DNA: TGTGCCAGCAGTCCTGGAAACACTGAAGCTTTCTTT. The entire variable domain, with the rest obtained from reference TRBV28 and TRBJ1-1, is as follows: DVKVTQSSRYLVKRTGEKVFLECVQDMDHENMFWYRQDPGLGLRLIYFSYDVKMKEKGDIPEGYSVSREKKERFSLILESASTNQTSMYLCASSPGNTEAFFGQGTRLTVV.

On this clonotype: With the library built for alpha chains, this beta chain is off target and its frequency is not meaningful. The chain links TRBV9 to TRBJ1-1; unclear D gene. The CDR3 contains 13 residues. CDR1 is SGDLS and CDR2 is YYNGEE in the germline V gene. V lost 2 bases and J lost 4, with 9 bases in between. CDR3 region: CASSVTVGTEAFF. Written as DNA, the CDR3 is TGTGCCAGCAGCGTCACCGTGGGCACTGAAGCTTTCTTT.

This clonotype was counted many times. In a library made to pick up alpha chains, this beta chain is a stray read with a size that means little. The chain is built from TRBV11-1 and TRBJ2-3; D might be TRBD2 (5 bases). Trimming removed 5 bases from V and 0 bases from J, with 18 bases in between. The CDR3 is 17 residues long. Germline CDR1 SGHAT, CDR2 FQDESV (reference sequence). Written as DNA, the CDR3 is TGTGCCAGCAGCCCTTGGGAGAGCGTTTCTAGCACAGATACGCAGTATTTT. Translating it yields CASSPWESVSSTDTQYF.

The sample holds many counts of this clonotype. This beta chain came through as a stray read in a library set up for alpha chains, and its size says little. The V gene is TRBV7-8, the J gene TRBJ2-5; D is ambiguous. V was pared by 6 bases and J by 2 bases, with 16 bases between. This CDR3 is 15 amino acids long. The germline V gene has CDR1 SGHVS and CDR2 FQNEAQ. The CDR3 is CASSSPLELQETQYF. In nucleotides, the CDR3 is TGTGCCAGCAGTTCACCTCTAGAACTTCAAGAGACCCAGTACTTC.

In this sample, this clonotype turned up many times. The library was designed around alpha chains, so this beta chain is a stray read whose abundance carries little weight. The chain joins TRBV20-1 to TRBJ1-5; D possibly corresponds to TRBD1 (5 bases). This CDR3 has 14 amino acids. Per the germline V gene, CDR1 is DFQATT and CDR2 is SNEGSKA (reference sequence). V shed 3 bases and J shed 5 bases, with 14 bases lying between them. The CDR3 sequence: CSASWGAEDQPQHF. DNA of the CDR3: TGCAGTGCTAGTTGGGGCGCCGAGGATCAGCCCCAGCATTTT.

In this sample, this clonotype turned up many times. The library was built for alpha chains, so this beta chain is an off-target read and its size means little. The CDR3 reads CASRPSLGGGDNEQFF. In nucleotides, the CDR3 is TGTGCCAGCAGACCATCCTTGGGGGGAGGTGACAATGAGCAGTTCTTC. The V and J genes are TRBV12-3 or TRBV12-4 and TRBJ2-1, with D maybe TRBD2 (6 bases). V gave up 6 bases and J gave up 5 bases, with 20 bases separating them. The CDR3 is 16 amino acids.

This clonotype counts as medium-sized. This beta chain represents an off-target read in a library built for alpha chains; its size is of limited meaning. The chain links TRBV29-1 to TRBJ2-1; the match to TRBD2 covers 9 bases. Per the germline V gene, CDR1 is SQVTM and CDR2 is ANQGSEA. The CDR3 totals 11 residues. The J segment lost 14 bases and the V segment lost 4 bases, leaving 6 bases of the junction unmatched. Here the CDR3 reads CSVGVAGEEFF. Here the CDR3 DNA reads TGCAGCGTTGGAGTAGCGGGAGAGGAGTTCTTC.

This clonotype was seen repeatedly, ten times or more. Since the library was made to target alpha chains, this beta chain is a stray read and its abundance is not meaningful. The V call is TRBV6-5, the J call TRBJ1-1; 7 bases agree with TRBD1. Germline V CDR1 and CDR2: MNHEY, SVGAGI. The junction had 5 bases not matched to a gene; V was cut back by 2 bases and J by 5 bases. The CDR3 loop spans 14 amino acids. CDR3 sequence: CASSYDRVRTEAFF. The CDR3 nucleotides read TGTGCCAGCAGTTACGACAGGGTGAGGACTGAAGCTTTCTTT.

This clonotype was seen ten or more times. This beta chain is an unintended read in a library built for alpha chains; its size means little. The V gene is TRBV28, the J gene TRBJ2-7, with D tentatively TRBD1 or TRBD2 (5 bases each). There are 16 residues in the CDR3. V lost 6 bases to trimming and J lost 2 bases, with 20 bases between them. CDR1 MDHEN and CDR2 SYDVKM come from the germline V gene. For the CDR3, the DNA is TGTGCCAGCAGCTCCTCTGGGGCGGGCCGCACCTACGAGCAGTACTTC. Translating gives CASSSSGAGRTYEQYF. Looking up the rest from reference TRBV28 and TRBJ2-7 gives the full variable domain: DVKVTQSSRYLVKRTGEKVFLECVQDMDHENMFWYRQDPGLGLRLIYFSYDVKMKEKGDIPEGYSVSREKKERFSLILESASTNQTSMYLCASSSSGAGRTYEQYFGPGTRLTVT.